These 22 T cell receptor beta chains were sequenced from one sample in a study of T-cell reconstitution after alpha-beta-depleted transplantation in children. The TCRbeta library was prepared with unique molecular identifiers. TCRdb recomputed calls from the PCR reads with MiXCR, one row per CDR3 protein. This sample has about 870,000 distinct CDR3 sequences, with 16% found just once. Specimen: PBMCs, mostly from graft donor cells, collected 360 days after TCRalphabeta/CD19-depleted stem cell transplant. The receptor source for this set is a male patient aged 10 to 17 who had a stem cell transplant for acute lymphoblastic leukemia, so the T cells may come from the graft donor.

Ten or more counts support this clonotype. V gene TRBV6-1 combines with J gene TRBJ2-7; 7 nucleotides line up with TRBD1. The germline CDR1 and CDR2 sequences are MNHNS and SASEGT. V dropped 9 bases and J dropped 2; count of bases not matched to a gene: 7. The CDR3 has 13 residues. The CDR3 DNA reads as TGTGCCAGTACCCTAACAGGGGCCTACGAGCAGTACTTC. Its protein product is CASTLTGAYEQYF.

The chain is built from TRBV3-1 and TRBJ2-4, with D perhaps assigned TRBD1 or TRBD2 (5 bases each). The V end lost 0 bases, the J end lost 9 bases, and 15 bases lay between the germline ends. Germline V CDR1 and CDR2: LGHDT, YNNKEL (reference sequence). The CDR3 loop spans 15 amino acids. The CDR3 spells CASSQEWGPRGIQYF. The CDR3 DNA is TGTGCCAGCAGCCAAGAGTGGGGACCTCGGGGCATTCAGTACTTC.

CDR3 sequence reads: CASSPNGRELAGELFF. The CDR3 DNA is TGTGCCAGCAGCCCAAATGGGCGGGAGTTGGCCGGGGAGCTGTTTTTT. V usage is TRBV7-3 and J usage is TRBJ2-2; 7 bases match TRBD2. Trimming at V came to 5 bases and at J to 6 bases, leaving 12 bases not matched to a gene. CDR1 is SGHTA, CDR2 FQGTGA, per germline. This CDR3 is 16 amino acids long.

The CDR3 nucleotides read TGTGCCAGCAGCACCCAGCCGGACTCGTCCTACGAGCAGTACTTC. It encodes CASSTQPDSSYEQYF. This chain uses TRBV9 with TRBJ2-7, with D perhaps TRBD2 (5 bases). The V and J ends lost 4 bases and 1 base respectively, with 15 bases between them. The CDR3 sequence is 15 residues long. In germline, CDR1 is SGDLS, CDR2 YYNGEE.

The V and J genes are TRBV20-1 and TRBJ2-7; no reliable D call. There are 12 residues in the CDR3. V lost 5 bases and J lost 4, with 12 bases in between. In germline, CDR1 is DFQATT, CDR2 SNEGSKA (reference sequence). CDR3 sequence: CSASSEAYEQYF. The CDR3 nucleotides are TGCAGTGCTTCCTCGGAAGCTTACGAGCAGTACTTC.

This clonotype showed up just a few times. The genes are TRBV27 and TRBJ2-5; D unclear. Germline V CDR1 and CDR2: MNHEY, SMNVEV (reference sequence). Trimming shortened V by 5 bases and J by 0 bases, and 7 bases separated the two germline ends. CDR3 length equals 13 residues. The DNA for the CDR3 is TGTGCCAGCAGTAGGCTAGACCAAGAGACCCAGTACTTC. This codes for CASSRLDQETQYF.

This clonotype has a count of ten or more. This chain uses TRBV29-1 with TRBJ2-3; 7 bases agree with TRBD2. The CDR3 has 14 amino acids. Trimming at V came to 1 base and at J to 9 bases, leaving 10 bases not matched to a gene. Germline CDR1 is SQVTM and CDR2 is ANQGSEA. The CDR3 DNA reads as TGCAGCGTTGAAGGAGCGGGGTACTCGGGAACGCAGTATTTT. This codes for CSVEGAGYSGTQYF.

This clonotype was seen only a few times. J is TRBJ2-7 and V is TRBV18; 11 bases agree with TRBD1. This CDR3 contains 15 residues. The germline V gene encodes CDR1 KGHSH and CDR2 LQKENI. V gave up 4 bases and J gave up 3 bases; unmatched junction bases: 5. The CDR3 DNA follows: TGTGCCAGCTCACGAGGGACAGGGGGTGGCTACGAGCAGTACTTC. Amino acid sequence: CASSRGTGGGYEQYF.

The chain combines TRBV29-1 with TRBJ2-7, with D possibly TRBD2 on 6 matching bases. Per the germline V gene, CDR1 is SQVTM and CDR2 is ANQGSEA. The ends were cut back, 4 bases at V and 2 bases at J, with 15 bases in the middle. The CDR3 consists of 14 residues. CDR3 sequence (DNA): TGCAGCGTTGTTGGCGGGGATTTTACCTACGAGCAGTACTTC. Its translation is CSVVGGDFTYEQYF.

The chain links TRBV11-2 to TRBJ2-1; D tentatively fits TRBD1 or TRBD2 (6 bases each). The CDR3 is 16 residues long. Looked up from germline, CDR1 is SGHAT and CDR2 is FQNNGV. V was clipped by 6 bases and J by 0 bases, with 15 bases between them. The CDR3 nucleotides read TGTGCCAGCAGGGAAAGGGGGGCGAGCTCCTACAATGAGCAGTTCTTC. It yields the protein CASRERGASSYNEQFF.

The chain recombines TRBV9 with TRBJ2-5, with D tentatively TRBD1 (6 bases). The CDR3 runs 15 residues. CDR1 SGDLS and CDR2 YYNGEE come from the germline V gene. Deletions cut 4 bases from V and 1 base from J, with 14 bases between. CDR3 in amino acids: CASSPNVQGQETQYF. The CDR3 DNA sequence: TGTGCCAGCAGCCCCAACGTACAGGGCCAAGAGACCCAGTACTTC. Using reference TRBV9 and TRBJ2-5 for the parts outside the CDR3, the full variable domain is DSGVTQTPKHLITATGQRVTLRCSPRSGDLSVYWYQQSLDQGLQFLIQYYNGEERAKGNILERFSAQQFPDLHSELNLSSLELGDSALYFCASSPNVQGQETQYFGPGTRLLVL.

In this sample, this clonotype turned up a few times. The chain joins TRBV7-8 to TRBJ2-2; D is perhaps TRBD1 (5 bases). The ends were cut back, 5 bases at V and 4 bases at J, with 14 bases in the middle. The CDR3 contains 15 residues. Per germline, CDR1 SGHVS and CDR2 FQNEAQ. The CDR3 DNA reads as TGTGCCAGCAGCCGCAGCGACAGAATCACCGGGGAGCTGTTTTTT. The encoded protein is CASSRSDRITGELFF. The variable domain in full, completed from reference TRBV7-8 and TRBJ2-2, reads GAGVSQSPRYKVAKRGQDVALRCDPISGHVSLFWYQQALGQGPEFLTYFQNEAQLDKSGLPSDRFFAERPEGSVSTLKIQRTQQEDSAVYLCASSRSDRITGELFFGEGSRLTVL.

Here the CDR3 reads CSALAGAWTDTQYF. CDR3 sequence (DNA): TGCAGTGCTTTAGCGGGAGCCTGGACAGATACGCAGTATTTT. The chain recombines TRBV20-1 with TRBJ2-3, with 9 bases matching TRBD2. Germline V lookup: CDR1 DFQATT, CDR2 SNEGSKA (reference sequence). The CDR3 sequence is 14 residues long. The junction had 6 bases not matched to a gene; V was cut back by 5 bases and J by 3 bases.

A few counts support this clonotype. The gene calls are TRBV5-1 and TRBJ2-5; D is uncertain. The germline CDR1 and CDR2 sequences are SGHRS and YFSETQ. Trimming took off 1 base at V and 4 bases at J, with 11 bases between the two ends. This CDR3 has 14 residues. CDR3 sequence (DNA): TGCGCCAGCAGCTTGCGTAAGCCTAGAGAGACCCAGTACTTC. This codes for CASSLRKPRETQYF. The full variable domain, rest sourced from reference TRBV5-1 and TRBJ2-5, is KAGVTQTPRYLIKTRGQQVTLSCSPISGHRSVSWYQQTPGQGLQFLFEYFSETQRNKGNFPGRFSGRQFSNSRSEMNVSTLELGDSALYLCASSLRKPRETQYFGPGTRLLVL.

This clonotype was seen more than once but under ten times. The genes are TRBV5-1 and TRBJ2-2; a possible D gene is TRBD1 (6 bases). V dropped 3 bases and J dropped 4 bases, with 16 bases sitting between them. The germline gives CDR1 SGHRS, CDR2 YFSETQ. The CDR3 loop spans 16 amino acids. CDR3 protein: CASSSGTGPFTGELFF. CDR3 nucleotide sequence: TGCGCCAGCAGCTCGGGAACAGGGCCCTTCACCGGGGAGCTGTTTTTT. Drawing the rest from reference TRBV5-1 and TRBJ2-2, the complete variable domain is KAGVTQTPRYLIKTRGQQVTLSCSPISGHRSVSWYQQTPGQGLQFLFEYFSETQRNKGNFPGRFSGRQFSNSRSEMNVSTLELGDSALYLCASSSGTGPFTGELFFGEGSRLTVL.

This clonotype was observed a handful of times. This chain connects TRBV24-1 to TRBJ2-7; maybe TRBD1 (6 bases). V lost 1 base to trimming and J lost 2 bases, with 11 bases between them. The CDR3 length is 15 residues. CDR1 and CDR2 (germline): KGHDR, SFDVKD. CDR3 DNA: TGTGCCACCAGTGATTTAAGGGGGAGCGCCTACGAGCAGTACTTC. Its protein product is CATSDLRGSAYEQYF.

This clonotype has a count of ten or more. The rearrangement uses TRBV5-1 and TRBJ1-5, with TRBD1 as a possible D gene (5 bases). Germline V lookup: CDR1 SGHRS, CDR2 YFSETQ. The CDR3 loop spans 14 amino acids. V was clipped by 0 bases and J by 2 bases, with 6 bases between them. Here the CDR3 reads CASSLGDGNQPQHF. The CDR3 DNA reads TGCGCCAGCAGCTTGGGGGACGGCAATCAGCCCCAGCATTTT.

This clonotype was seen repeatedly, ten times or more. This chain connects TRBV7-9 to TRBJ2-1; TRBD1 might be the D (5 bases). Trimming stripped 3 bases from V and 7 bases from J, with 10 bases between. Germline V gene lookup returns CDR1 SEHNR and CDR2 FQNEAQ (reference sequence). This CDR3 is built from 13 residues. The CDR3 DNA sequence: TGTGCCAGCAGCTTCCCAGGGTGGAATGAGCAGTTCTTC. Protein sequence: CASSFPGWNEQFF.

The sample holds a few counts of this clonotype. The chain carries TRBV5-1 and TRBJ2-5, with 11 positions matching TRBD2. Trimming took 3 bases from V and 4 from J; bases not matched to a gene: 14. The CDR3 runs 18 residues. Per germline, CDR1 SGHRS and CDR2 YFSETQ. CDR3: CASSSTITSGRSPETQYF. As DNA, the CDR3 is TGCGCCAGCAGCTCGACCATTACTAGCGGGAGATCCCCAGAGACCCAGTACTTC.

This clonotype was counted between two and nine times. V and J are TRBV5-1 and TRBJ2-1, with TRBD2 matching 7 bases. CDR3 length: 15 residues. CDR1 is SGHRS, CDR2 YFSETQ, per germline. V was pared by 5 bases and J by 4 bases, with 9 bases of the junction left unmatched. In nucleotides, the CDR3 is TGCGCCAGCAGTCTTTTAGGACTAGATTACAATGAGCAGTTCTTC. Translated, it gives CASSLLGLDYNEQFF.

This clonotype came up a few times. CDR3 nucleotide sequence: TGTGCCAGCAGTGCTGGGACAGGGTTTAATCAGCCCCAGCATTTT. This codes for CASSAGTGFNQPQHF. This chain uses TRBV25-1 with TRBJ1-5; 9 bases match TRBD1. The CDR3 length is 15 residues. After removal of 4 bases from V and 4 bases from J, the junction contained 5 bases not matched to a gene. Germline CDR1 and CDR2: MGHDK and SYGVNS.

The CDR3 DNA is TGTGCCAGCAGTTTATTGGGACTAGCGGGCCTGAGAAATACGCAGTATTTT. Translating gives CASSLLGLAGLRNTQYF. The genes are TRBV27 and TRBJ2-3, with TRBD2 identical over 12 bases. This CDR3 spans 17 amino acids. The J segment lost 7 bases and the V segment lost 1 base, leaving 9 bases of the junction unmatched. Per germline, CDR1 MNHEY and CDR2 SMNVEV (reference sequence).